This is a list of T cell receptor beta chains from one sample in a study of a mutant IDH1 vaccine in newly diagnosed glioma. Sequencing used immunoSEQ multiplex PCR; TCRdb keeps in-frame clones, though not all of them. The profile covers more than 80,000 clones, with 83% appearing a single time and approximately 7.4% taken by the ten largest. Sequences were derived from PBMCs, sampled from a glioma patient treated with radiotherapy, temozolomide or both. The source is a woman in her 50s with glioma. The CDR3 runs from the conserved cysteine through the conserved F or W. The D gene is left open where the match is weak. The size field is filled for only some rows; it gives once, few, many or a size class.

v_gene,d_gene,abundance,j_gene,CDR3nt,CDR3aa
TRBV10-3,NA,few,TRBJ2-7,TGTGCCATCAATTTCGTCCTTTCCTACGAGCAGTACTTC,CAINFVLSYEQYF
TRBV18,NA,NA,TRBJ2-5,TGTGCCAGCTCACCAATCGGTCAAGAGACCCAGTACTTC,CASSPIGQETQYF
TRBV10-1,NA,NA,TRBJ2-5,TGCGCCAGTTCCCGCGGGCTACAAGAGACCCAGTACTTC,CASSRGLQETQYF
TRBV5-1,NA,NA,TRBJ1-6,TGCGCCAGCAGCCCGTCCGGGGGTTTTTCACCCCTCCACTTT,CASSPSGGFSPLHF
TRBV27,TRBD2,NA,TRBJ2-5,TGTGCCAGCAGCGACGAAGCGGGGACCCAAGAGACCCAGTACTTC,CASSDEAGTQETQYF
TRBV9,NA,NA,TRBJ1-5,TGTGCCAGCAGCGCAGGGGTTAGCAATCAGCCCCAGCATTTT,CASSAGVSNQPQHF
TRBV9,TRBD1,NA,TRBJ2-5,TGTGCCAGCAGCGTTGACAGGGATAGGAATCTGGAGACCCAGTACTTC,CASSVDRDRNLETQYF
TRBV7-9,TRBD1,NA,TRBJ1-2,TGTGCCAGCAGCCCGGGACAGGGAAACTATGGCTACACCTTC,CASSPGQGNYGYTF
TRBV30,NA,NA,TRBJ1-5,TGTGCCTGGAGACGTGGTGGCGATCAGCCCCAGCATTTT,CAWRRGGDQPQHF
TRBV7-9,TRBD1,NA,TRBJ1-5,TGTGCCAGCAGTAGGACAGGCGATCAGCCCCAGCATTTT,CASSRTGDQPQHF
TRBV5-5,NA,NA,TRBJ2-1,TGTGCCAGCTTCCGGGACCGAGACAATGAGCAGTTCTTC,CASFRDRDNEQFF
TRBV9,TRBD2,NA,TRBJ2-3,TGTGCCAGCAGCGGACGAGCGGGGACAGATACGCAGTATTTT,CASSGRAGTDTQYF
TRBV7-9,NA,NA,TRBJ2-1,TGTGCCAGCAGCTTAGGAGGGACACCAACCAAGCAGTTCTTC,CASSLGGTPTKQFF
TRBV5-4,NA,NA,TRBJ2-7,TGTGCCAGCAGCTCGCAGGATGTTTACGAGCAGTACTTC,CASSSQDVYEQYF
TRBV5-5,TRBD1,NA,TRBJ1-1,TGTGCCACCGAGGGGGCGCGGGGCACTGAAGCTTTCTTT,CATEGARGTEAFF
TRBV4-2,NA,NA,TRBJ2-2,TGTGCCAGCAGCCCCCGAGGGGGTGTTAACACCGGGGAGCTGTTTTTT,CASSPRGGVNTGELFF
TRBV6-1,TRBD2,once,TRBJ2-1,TGTGCCAGCCGGTTAGCGGGGGGGCGGGGTGAGCAGTTCTTC,CASRLAGGRGEQFF
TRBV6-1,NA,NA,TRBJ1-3,TGTGCCAGCAGTCCAGACAGATATTCTGGAAACACCATATATTTT,CASSPDRYSGNTIYF
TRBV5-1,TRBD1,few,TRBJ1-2,TGCGCCAGCAGCTCGACCGAAGCAGGGGGCGCCGGGGGCTACACCTTC,CASSSTEAGGAGGYTF
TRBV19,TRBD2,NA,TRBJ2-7,TGTGCCAGTAGCTCCTCTCTAGCGGGGGCCTCCTACGAGCAGTACTTC,CASSSSLAGASYEQYF
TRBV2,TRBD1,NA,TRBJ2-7,TGTGCCAGCATGAGGGGGGACAGGAGCTACGAGCAGTACTTC,CASMRGDRSYEQYF
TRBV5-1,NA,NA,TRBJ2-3,TGCGCCAGCAGCTTGCATACCGGGAGCACAGATACGCAGTATTTT,CASSLHTGSTDTQYF
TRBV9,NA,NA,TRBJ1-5,TGTGCCAGCAGCGTAGGGGGGGATAGCAATCAGCCCCAGCATTTT,CASSVGGDSNQPQHF
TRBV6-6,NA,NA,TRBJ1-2,TGTGCCAGCAGGGAAGAGGGAGGTAGGACCGGCTACACCTTC,CASREEGGRTGYTF
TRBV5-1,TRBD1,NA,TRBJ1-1,TGCGCCAGCAGCTTGGTGGGACAGGGGACTGAAGCTTTCTTT,CASSLVGQGTEAFF
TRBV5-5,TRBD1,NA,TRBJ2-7,TGTGCCAGCAGCTTTGGGTCCGGGACAGCTTCCTACGAGCAGTACTTC,CASSFGSGTASYEQYF
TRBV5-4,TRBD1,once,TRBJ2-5,TGTGCCAGCAGCGTCACCCCGGGACAGGGAGGCGAGACCCAGTACTTC,CASSVTPGQGGETQYF
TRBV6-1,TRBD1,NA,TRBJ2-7,TGTGCCATCACCGGGACAGGGTTGCGGGAGCAGTACTTC,CAITGTGLREQYF
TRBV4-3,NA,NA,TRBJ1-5,TGCGCCAGCAGCCAAGATCCACAGGACTATCAGCCCCAGCATTTT,CASSQDPQDYQPQHF
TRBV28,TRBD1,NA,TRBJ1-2,TGTGCCAGCAGTCAGGGGGCGGGGGGCTACACCTTC,CASSQGAGGYTF
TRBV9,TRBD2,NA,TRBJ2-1,TGTGCCAGCGGACTAGCGGGCTACAATGAGCAGTTCTTC,CASGLAGYNEQFF
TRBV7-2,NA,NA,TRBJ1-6,TGTGCCAGCAGCTCCGAAGGGACGAATTATTCACCCCTCCACTTT,CASSSEGTNYSPLHF
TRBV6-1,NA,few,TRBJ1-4,TGTGCCAGCAGTGTTGGTGAAAAACTGTTTTTT,CASSVGEKLFF
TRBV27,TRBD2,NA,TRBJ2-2,TGTGCCAGCAGTCGACTAGCGGGGGCCGTCAACACCGGGGAGCTGTTTTTT,CASSRLAGAVNTGELFF
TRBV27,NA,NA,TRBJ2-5,TGTGCCAGCAGTCCACAGGACGACCAAGAGACCCAGTACTTC,CASSPQDDQETQYF
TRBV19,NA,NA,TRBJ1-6,TGTGCCACTAAGGGGAGCTCCTATAATTCACCCCTCCACTTT,CATKGSSYNSPLHF
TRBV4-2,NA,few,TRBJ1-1,TGTGCCAGCAGCCAAGACGGTACACGGGGAGGTGGAACTGAAGCTTTCTTT,CASSQDGTRGGGTEAFF
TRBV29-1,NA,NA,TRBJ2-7,TGCAGCGCCCGACAGTTCGACGAGCAGTACTTC,CSARQFDEQYF
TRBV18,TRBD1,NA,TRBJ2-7,TGTGCCAGCTCACCACCGGGCAGGGGGCTCATATACGAGCAGTACTTC,CASSPPGRGLIYEQYF
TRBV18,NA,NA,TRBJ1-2,TGTGCCAGCTCACCGCGGAGAGATAACTATGGCTACACCTTC,CASSPRRDNYGYTF